The present T cell receptor (beta chain) was sequenced within a study of blood T cell repertoires in COVID-19. Across the whole study: T cells, B-cell-depleted T cells, or PBMCs provided the cDNA or gDNA that served as material.

Profiling relied on immunoSEQ multiplex PCR, and the TCRdb table lists in-frame clones only, not all of them. The data hold hundreds of thousands of clones, with approximately 88% observed a single time. Trimming pared 7 bases from V and 7 bases from J, leaving 13 bases between. This CDR3 has 13 amino acids. Germline V gene sequence: CDR1 MNHEY, CDR2 SVGAGI. This clone appeared once. The chain couples TRBV6-5 to TRBJ2-2; possibly TRBD1 for D (6 bases). This clonotype was sampled from a woman aged 45-60 years with COVID-19, enrolled during active disease. Sequencing was carried out using peripheral blood. The CDR3 is CASIRGNIGELFF. As DNA, the CDR3 is TGTGCCAGCATAAGGGGGAATATCGGGGAGCTGTTTTTT.